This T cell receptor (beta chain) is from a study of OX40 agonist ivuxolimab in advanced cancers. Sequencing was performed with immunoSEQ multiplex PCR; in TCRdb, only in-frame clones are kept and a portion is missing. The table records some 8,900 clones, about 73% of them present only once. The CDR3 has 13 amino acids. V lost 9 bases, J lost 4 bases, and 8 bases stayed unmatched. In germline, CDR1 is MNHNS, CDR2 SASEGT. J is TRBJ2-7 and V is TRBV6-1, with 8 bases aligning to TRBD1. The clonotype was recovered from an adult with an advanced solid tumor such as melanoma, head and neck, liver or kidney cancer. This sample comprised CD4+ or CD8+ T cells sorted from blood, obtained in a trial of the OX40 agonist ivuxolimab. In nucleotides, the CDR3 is TGTGCCAGTCCGGGACAGGATTTTTACGAGCAGTACTTC. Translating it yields CASPGQDFYEQYF.